The 30 T cell receptor beta chains in this list originate from one sample, sequenced in a study of blood T cells in healthy people across ages. A J-beta primer mix and a sample-barcoded 5' primer were used in a second PCR of about 7 to 12 cycles. Each CDR3 protein gets one entry after TCRdb re-called the 5' RACE reads with MiXCR. The table has hundreds of thousands of distinct CDR3 sequences, under 55% seen once. Sequencing was done on a sample of blood. These receptors were obtained from a man aged 60 to 75 in good health.

A note on this clonotype: An end of the junction does not agree with germline; a read error may underlie this. The rearrangement joins TRBV14 to TRBJ1-1; 7 nucleotides agree with TRBD1. The CDR3 spans 14 residues. Germline loops: CDR1 SGHDN, CDR2 FVKESK. CDR3 sequence reads: CAGSQAFRGTEAFF. In nucleotides, the CDR3 is TGTGCCGGCAGCCAAGCCTTCAGGGGGACTGAAGCTTTCTTT.

This clonotype was picked up a small number of times. The rearrangement uses TRBV7-9 and TRBJ2-6, with a possible D match to TRBD2 (5 bases). This CDR3 has 13 residues. Trimming took 4 bases from V and 4 from J, leaving 5 bases between them. Germline loops: CDR1 SEHNR, CDR2 FQNEAQ (reference sequence). CDR3 sequence: CASSSGGANVLTF. In nucleotides, the CDR3 is TGTGCCAGCAGCTCGGGGGGGGCCAACGTCCTGACTTTC.

This clonotype was seen more than once but under ten times. This chain uses TRBV7-2 with TRBJ1-4; D not resolved. The CDR3 sequence is 14 residues long. V was cut by 3 bases and J by 8 bases, with 13 bases left in between. In germline, CDR1 is SGHTA, CDR2 FQGNSA. Written as DNA, the CDR3 is TGTGCCAGCAGCTTCTCCAGCGGTTCCGAAAAACTGTTTTTT. Its protein product is CASSFSSGSEKLFF.

On this clonotype: A clone one base away is much larger, so this may be a read error. The gene calls are TRBV7-2 and TRBJ2-7; D may be TRBD1 or TRBD2 (5 bases each). Germline CDR1 and CDR2: SGHTA and FQGNSA. This CDR3 is 16 amino acids long. CDR3 sequence (DNA): TGTGCCAACAGCTTAGTGATCGGGGACGGATCCTACGAGCAGTACTTC. Residues: CANSLVIGDGSYEQYF.

In regard to this clonotype: It may be a read error: a sequence one base away is much more abundant. As DNA, the CDR3 is TGTGCCAGCAATAGGGACAGATTCAACTATGGCTACACCTTC. This codes for CASNRDRFNYGYTF. The chain employs TRBV27 and TRBJ1-2; TRBD1 agrees at 7 bases. V shed 7 bases, J shed 2 bases, and the junction held 7 bases outside the gene matches. Germline V gene sequence: CDR1 MNHEY, CDR2 SMNVEV (reference sequence). The CDR3 is 14 amino acids.

This clonotype was seen many times. This chain uses TRBV20-1 with TRBJ1-5; no clear D gene. Germline CDR1 is DFQATT and CDR2 is SNEGSKA (reference sequence). V lost 3 bases and J 3 bases, leaving 15 bases between the germline ends. This CDR3 contains 15 residues. The CDR3 nucleotides read TGCAGTGCTAGTATAGGACGACTACTCAATCAGCCCCAGCATTTT. This codes for CSASIGRLLNQPQHF.

The chain combines TRBV20-1 with TRBJ1-1, with 9 bases aligning to TRBD1. The V segment lost 6 bases and the J segment 5 bases; nucleotides outside the gene matches: 10. Germline values: CDR1 DFQATT, CDR2 SNEGSKA (reference sequence). CDR3 size: 14 residues. The CDR3 sequence: CSASKTGGLTEAFF. The CDR3 bases are TGCAGTGCCTCAAAGACAGGGGGGTTGACTGAAGCTTTCTTT.

In its sample, this clonotype was seen a few times. This rearrangement joins TRBV5-6 to TRBJ2-7, with D tentatively TRBD1 (6 bases). Germline V gene lookup returns CDR1 SGHDT and CDR2 YYEEEE. The germline V and J ends were trimmed by 4 bases and 7 bases, with 24 bases remaining between them. There are 16 residues in the CDR3. For the CDR3, the DNA is TGTGCCAGCAGCACATTGACAGGCCCTAAGGCGAGTGAGCAGTACTTC. Amino acid sequence: CASSTLTGPKASEQYF.

This clonotype was picked up one time. The rearrangement links TRBV7-2 to TRBJ1-2, with D perhaps TRBD1 (6 bases). Germline V gene sequence: CDR1 SGHTA, CDR2 FQGNSA. This CDR3 has 15 amino acids. V was trimmed by 5 bases and J by 7 bases, leaving 20 bases between them. The CDR3 sequence: CASSPPGQSLGGYTF. As DNA, the CDR3 is TGTGCCAGCAGCCCGCCCGGACAGTCTTTGGGTGGCTACACCTTC.

CDR3 nucleotides: TGTGCCAGCAGTTTAGGGAGTCGGGGTAATTCACCCCTCCACTTT. It yields the protein CASSLGSRGNSPLHF. This chain joins TRBV12-3 or TRBV12-4 and TRBJ1-6, with D unclear. Trimming left V 1 base short and J 6 bases short, with 10 bases between. The CDR3 contains 15 residues.

This clonotype came up a few times. The chain recombines TRBV9 with TRBJ2-7, with D perhaps TRBD1 (5 bases). The V and J ends lost 3 bases and 0 bases respectively, with 10 bases between them. Germline V lookup: CDR1 SGDLS, CDR2 YYNGEE. This CDR3 spans 14 amino acids. CDR3 region: CASSEDSFSYEQYF. The DNA for the CDR3 is TGTGCCAGCAGCGAAGACAGCTTCTCCTACGAGCAGTACTTC.

Remarks on this clonotype: The junction departs from germline at one end; a sequencing error may be responsible. The chain links TRBV3-1 to TRBJ1-4; maybe TRBD1 (6 bases). The CDR3 is 17 residues long. Germline CDR1 and CDR2: LGHDT and YNNKEL (reference sequence). CDR3 region: CASSQGRGRATNEKLFF. The DNA for the CDR3 is TGCGCCAGCAGCCAAGGCAGGGGCAGAGCAACTAATGAAAAACTGTTTTTT.

This clonotype was observed a few times. The chain recombines TRBV4-1 with TRBJ2-1; D is undetermined. In germline, CDR1 is MGHRA, CDR2 YSYEKL. CDR3 length: 12 amino acids. Trimming stripped 0 bases from V and 8 bases from J, with 5 bases between. The CDR3 DNA is TGCGCCAGCAGCCAAGATGGTGATGAGCAGTTCTTC. As protein: CASSQDGDEQFF.

In this sample, this clonotype turned up once. This rearrangement joins TRBV9 to TRBJ2-7; no definite D call. Germline CDR1 SGDLS, CDR2 YYNGEE. CDR3 length: 14 amino acids. V lost 2 bases and J 2 bases, leaving 11 bases between the germline ends. DNA for the CDR3: TGTGCCAGCAGCGTGCGGTTTGAGGCCTACGAGCAGTACTTC. Its protein is CASSVRFEAYEQYF.

The genes are TRBV29-1 and TRBJ2-5, with 10 bases that match TRBD1. TRBJ2-7 matches the DNA end more closely, so the J call is doubtful. Germline loops: CDR1 SQVTM, CDR2 ANQGSEA. CDR3 length: 14 residues. The CDR3: CSVETGGAYSEQYF. Here the CDR3 DNA reads TGCAGCGTTGAGACAGGGGGCGCTTATTCCGAGCAGTACTTC.

This clonotype was detected a few times. The genes are TRBV6-5 and TRBJ1-2, with 9 bases identical to TRBD1. The CDR3 covers 14 residues. CDR1 and CDR2 from the germline V gene are MNHEY and SVGAGI. The J segment lost 8 bases and the V segment lost 6 bases, leaving 10 bases of the junction unmatched. CDR3 loop: CASSPGTGYLGYTF. The DNA of the CDR3 is TGTGCCAGCAGCCCCGGGACAGGGTATCTAGGCTACACCTTC.

The chain combines TRBV18 with TRBJ2-2; 9 nucleotides agree with TRBD1. CDR3 length: 17 residues. Germline CDR1 reads KGHSH; CDR2 reads LQKENI. J lost 4 bases, V lost 4 bases, and 10 bases had no gene match. The CDR3 bases are TGTGCCAGCTCACTACGTTCGGGACAGGGTGGCACCGGGGAGCTGTTTTTT. Protein: CASSLRSGQGGTGELFF.

This chain connects TRBV6-1 to TRBJ2-7; TRBD1 matches 7 bases. V dropped 7 bases and J dropped 6; count of bases not matched to a gene: 18. The CDR3 is made up of 16 amino acids. The germline gives CDR1 MNHNS, CDR2 SASEGT. The CDR3 nucleotides are TGTGCCAGCACCAAAACCTGGGCAGGGGGACGAGTCGAGCAGTACTTC. This gives the protein CASTKTWAGGRVEQYF.

The genes are TRBV6-1 and TRBJ1-6; 8 bases agree with TRBD1. The junction had 4 bases not matched to a gene; V was cut back by 6 bases and J by 6 bases. The germline V gene has CDR1 MNHNS and CDR2 SASEGT. The CDR3 extends over 14 amino acids. CDR3 amino acids: CASRTGVGNSPLHF. The CDR3 coding sequence is TGTGCCAGCAGGACAGGGGTCGGTAATTCACCCCTCCACTTT.

This clonotype appeared a few times. The rearrangement uses TRBV9 and TRBJ1-2, with D perhaps TRBD1 (5 bases). CDR1 is SGDLS and CDR2 is YYNGEE in the germline V gene. The V end was cut by 0 bases, the J end by 6 bases, with 15 bases between. The CDR3 contains 15 residues. CDR3 nucleotide sequence: TGTGCCAGCAGCGTAGATCCTCAGGGATTAGATGGCTACACCTTC. Protein: CASSVDPQGLDGYTF.

A few counts support this clonotype. The chain employs TRBV12-3 or TRBV12-4 and TRBJ1-6, with 7 bases aligning to TRBD1. Trimming at V came to 5 bases and at J to 9 bases, leaving 4 bases not matched to a gene. This CDR3 is 13 amino acids long. This CDR3 reads CASSPRGSSPLHF. DNA of the CDR3: TGTGCCAGCAGTCCCAGGGGGAGTTCACCCCTCCACTTT.

The rearrangement links TRBV6-2 or TRBV6-3 to TRBJ1-5; D ambiguous. The germline CDR1 and CDR2 sequences are MNHEY and SVGEGT. V was shortened by 0 bases and J by 6 bases, with 18 bases between the two germline ends. The CDR3 contains 17 residues. DNA of the CDR3: TGTGCCAGCAGTTACTCGGGCTCTCGACCGCGGGGTCAGCCCCAGCATTTT. It codes for CASSYSGSRPRGQPQHF.

A few counts support this clonotype. This chain connects TRBV11-3 to TRBJ1-2; 7 bases are a match to TRBD1. Germline CDR1 and CDR2: SGHNT and YENEEA. This CDR3 is 18 amino acids long. Unmatched junction bases numbered 11, after V lost 1 base and J lost 0 bases. The CDR3 DNA reads TGTGCCAGCAGCTTAGGTTTCGGGACAGCGGGTTCTAACTATGGCTACACCTTC. This gives the protein CASSLGFGTAGSNYGYTF.

This chain connects TRBV21-1 to TRBJ1-2. TRBV21-1 is a listed pseudogene. CDR3 length equals 15 residues. The chain's CDR3 is CASSKVGGGDCGYTF. The CDR3 nucleotides read TGTGCCAGCAGCAAAGTGGGAGGGGGGGACTGTGGCTACACCTTC.

This CDR3 reads CASHRDRVQETQYF. The CDR3, as DNA: TGTGCCAGCCACCGGGACAGGGTACAAGAGACCCAGTACTTC. This rearrangement joins TRBV6-1 to TRBJ2-5, with TRBD1 matching over 9 bases. Per germline, CDR1 MNHNS and CDR2 SASEGT. This CDR3 has 14 amino acids. The V and J ends lost 8 bases and 2 bases, in that order; junction bases with no gene match: 6.

The V and J genes are TRBV5-6 and TRBJ1-2; no firm D call. This CDR3 spans 16 amino acids. The V and J ends lost 1 base and 8 bases respectively, with 21 bases between them. Germline CDR1 and CDR2: SGHDT and YYEEEE. The CDR3 loop is CASSLRWQSLDYGYTF. CDR3 bases: TGTGCCAGCAGCTTGCGCTGGCAGTCTCTCGATTACGGCTACACCTTC.

Many counts were recorded for this clonotype. The chain is built from TRBV20-1 and TRBJ2-1; D may be TRBD2 (5 bases). This CDR3 region has 11 residues. V lost 3 bases and J lost 7, with 7 bases in between. Germline V CDR1 and CDR2: DFQATT, SNEGSKA (reference sequence). The CDR3 DNA is TGCAGTGCTAGGCGAGGGAATGAGCAGTTCTTC. Protein: CSARRGNEQFF.

This clonotype has more than one count but fewer than ten. The rearrangement links TRBV27 to TRBJ1-6; no clear D gene. Germline V gives CDR1 MNHEY, CDR2 SMNVEV (reference sequence). The V and J ends lost 6 bases and 7 bases respectively, with 13 bases between them. This CDR3 is built from 14 residues. In DNA form, the CDR3 reads TGTGCCAGCAGCCCCGGGGTGGCGAATTCACCCCTCCACTTT. Its translation: CASSPGVANSPLHF.

The CDR3 nucleotides are TGTGCCAGCAGCTTCCGACAGGGAAACAATGAGCAGTTCTTC. It codes for CASSFRQGNNEQFF. The chain employs TRBV7-9 and TRBJ2-1; 7 bases align to TRBD1. This CDR3 contains 14 residues. The junction had 4 bases not matched to a gene; V was cut back by 3 bases and J by 5 bases. Germline lookup yields CDR1 SEHNR and CDR2 FQNEAQ (reference sequence).

This clonotype was picked up a small number of times. The chain couples TRBV6-1 to TRBJ2-5; 11 nucleotides match TRBD1. CDR1 MNHNS and CDR2 SASEGT come from the germline V gene. V lost 11 bases to trimming and J lost 5 bases; unmatched junction nucleotides: 7. The CDR3 covers 13 residues. CDR3 residues: CASRTGGGETQYF. CDR3 nucleotide sequence: TGTGCCTCTCGGACAGGGGGCGGGGAGACCCAGTACTTC.